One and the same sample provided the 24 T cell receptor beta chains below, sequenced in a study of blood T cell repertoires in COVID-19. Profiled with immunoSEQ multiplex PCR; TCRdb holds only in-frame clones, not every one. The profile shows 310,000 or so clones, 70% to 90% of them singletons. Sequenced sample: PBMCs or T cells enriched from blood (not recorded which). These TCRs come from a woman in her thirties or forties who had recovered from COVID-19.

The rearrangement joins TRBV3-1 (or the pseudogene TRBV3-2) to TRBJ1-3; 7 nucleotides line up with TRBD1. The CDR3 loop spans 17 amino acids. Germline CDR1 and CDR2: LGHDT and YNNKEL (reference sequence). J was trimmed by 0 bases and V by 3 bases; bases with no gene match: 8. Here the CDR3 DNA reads TGTGCCAGCAGCCAGGATTGGGGACAGCTCTCTGGAAACACCATATATTTT. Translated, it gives CASSQDWGQLSGNTIYF.

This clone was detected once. CDR3 in DNA: TGCGCCAGCAGCCAAGCTAGCGGACCCTACAATGAGCAGTTCTTC. Residues: CASSQASGPYNEQFF. This chain uses TRBV4-3 with TRBJ2-1; 7 positions agree with TRBD2. Germline V gene lookup returns CDR1 LGHNA and CDR2 YSLEER. The CDR3 spans 15 residues. J was trimmed by 2 bases and V by 1 base; bases with no gene match: 2.

The CDR3 DNA sequence: TGTGCCAGCAGCTCCACCCGAGGCAATGAGCAGTTCTTC. This codes for CASSSTRGNEQFF. The V gene is TRBV7-3, the J gene TRBJ2-1; D uncertain. Trimming removed 4 bases from V and 6 bases from J, with 10 bases in between. The CDR3 spans 13 residues. Germline CDR1 reads SGHTA; CDR2 reads FQGTGA.

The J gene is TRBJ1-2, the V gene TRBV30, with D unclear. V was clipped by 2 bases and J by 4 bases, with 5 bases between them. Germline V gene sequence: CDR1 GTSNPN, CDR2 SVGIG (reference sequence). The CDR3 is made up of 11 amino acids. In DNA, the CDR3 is TGTGCCTGGAGTTTCGGCTATGGCTACACCTTC. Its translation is CAWSFGYGYTF. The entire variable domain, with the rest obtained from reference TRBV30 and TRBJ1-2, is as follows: SQTIHQWPATLVQPVGSPLSLECTVEGTSNPNLYWYRQAAGRGLQLLFYSVGIGQISSEVPQNLSASRPQDRQFILSSKKLLLSDSGFYLCAWSFGYGYTFGSGTRLTVV.

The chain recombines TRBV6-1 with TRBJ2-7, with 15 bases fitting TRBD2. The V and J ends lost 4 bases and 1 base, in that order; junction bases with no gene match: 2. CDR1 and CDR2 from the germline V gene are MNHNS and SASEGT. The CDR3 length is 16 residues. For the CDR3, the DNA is TGTGCCAGCAGTGGGGGACTAGCGGGAGGATCCTACGAGCAGTACTTC. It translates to CASSGGLAGGSYEQYF.

This CDR3 is CASSLGPGNTIYF. CDR3 nucleotides: TGCGCCAGCAGCTTGGGGCCTGGAAACACCATATATTTT. This chain connects TRBV5-1 to TRBJ1-3, with unresolved D. V was cut by 0 bases and J by 2 bases, with 3 bases left in between. The CDR3 loop spans 13 amino acids. Germline loops: CDR1 SGHRS, CDR2 YFSETQ.

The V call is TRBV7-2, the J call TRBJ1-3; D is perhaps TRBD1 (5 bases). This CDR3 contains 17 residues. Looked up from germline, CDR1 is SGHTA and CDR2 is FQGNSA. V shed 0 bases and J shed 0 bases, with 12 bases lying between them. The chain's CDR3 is CASSLASRAISGNTIYF. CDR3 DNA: TGTGCCAGCAGCTTAGCGAGCAGGGCCATCTCTGGAAACACCATATATTTT.

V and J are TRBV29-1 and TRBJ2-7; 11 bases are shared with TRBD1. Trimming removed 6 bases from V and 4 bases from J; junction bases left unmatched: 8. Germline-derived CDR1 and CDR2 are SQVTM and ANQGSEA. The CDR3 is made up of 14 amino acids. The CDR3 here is CSVIAGTGGYEQYF. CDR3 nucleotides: TGCAGCGTGATAGCCGGGACAGGGGGATACGAGCAGTACTTC.

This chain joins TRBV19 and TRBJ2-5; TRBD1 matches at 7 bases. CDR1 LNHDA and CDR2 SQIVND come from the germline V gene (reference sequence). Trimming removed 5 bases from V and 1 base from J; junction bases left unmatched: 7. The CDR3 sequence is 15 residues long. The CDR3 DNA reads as TGTGCCAGTAGTCCCGGGACAGAATCCCAAGAGACCCAGTACTTC. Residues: CASSPGTESQETQYF.

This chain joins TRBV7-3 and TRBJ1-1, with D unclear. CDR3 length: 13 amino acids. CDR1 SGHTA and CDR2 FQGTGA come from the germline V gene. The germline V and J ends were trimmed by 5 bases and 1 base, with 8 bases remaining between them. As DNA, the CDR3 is TGTGCCAGCAGCCCCGGGAGGAACACTGAAGCTTTCTTT. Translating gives CASSPGRNTEAFF. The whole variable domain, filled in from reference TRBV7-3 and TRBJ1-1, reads GAGVSQTPSNKVTEKGKYVELRCDPISGHTALYWYRQSLGQGPEFLIYFQGTGAADDSGLPNDRFFAVRPEGSVSTLKIQRTERGDSAVYLCASSPGRNTEAFFGQGTRLTVV.

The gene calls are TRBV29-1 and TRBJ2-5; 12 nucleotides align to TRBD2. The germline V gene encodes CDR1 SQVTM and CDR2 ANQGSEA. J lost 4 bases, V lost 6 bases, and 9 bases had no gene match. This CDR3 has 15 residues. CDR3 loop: CSVETSGRRGETQYF. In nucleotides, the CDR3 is TGCAGCGTAGAGACTAGCGGGAGACGGGGAGAGACCCAGTACTTC.

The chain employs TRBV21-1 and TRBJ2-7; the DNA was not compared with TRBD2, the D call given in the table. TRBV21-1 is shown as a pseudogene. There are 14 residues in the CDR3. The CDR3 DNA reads TGTGCCAGCAGCAAATATTTCGGGGGTTACGAGCAGTACTTC. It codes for CASSKYFGGYEQYF.

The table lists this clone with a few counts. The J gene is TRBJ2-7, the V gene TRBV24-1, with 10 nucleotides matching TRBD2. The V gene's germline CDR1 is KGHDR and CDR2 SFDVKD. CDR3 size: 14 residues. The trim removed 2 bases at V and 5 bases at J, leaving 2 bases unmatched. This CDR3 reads CATSDSLAGDEQYF. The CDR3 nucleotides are TGTGCCACCAGTGATTCCCTAGCGGGAGACGAGCAGTACTTC.

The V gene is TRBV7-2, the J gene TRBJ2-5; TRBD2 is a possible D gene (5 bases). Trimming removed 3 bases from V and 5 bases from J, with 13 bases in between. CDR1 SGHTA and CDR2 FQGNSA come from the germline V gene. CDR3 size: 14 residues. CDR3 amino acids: CASSFGIGRETQYF. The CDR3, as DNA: TGTGCCAGCAGCTTCGGGATTGGCAGGGAGACCCAGTACTTC.

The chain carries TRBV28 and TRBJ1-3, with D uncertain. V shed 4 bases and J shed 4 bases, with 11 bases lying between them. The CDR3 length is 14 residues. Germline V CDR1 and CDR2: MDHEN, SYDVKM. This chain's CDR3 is CASSSLERGNTIYF. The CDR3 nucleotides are TGTGCCAGCAGTTCGCTGGAGCGAGGAAACACCATATATTTT.

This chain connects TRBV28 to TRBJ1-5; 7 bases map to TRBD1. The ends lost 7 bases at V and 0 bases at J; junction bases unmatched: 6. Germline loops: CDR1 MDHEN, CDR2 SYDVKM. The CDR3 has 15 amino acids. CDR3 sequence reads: CASIPGQYSNQPQHF. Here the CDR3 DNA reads TGTGCCAGCATACCGGGACAGTATAGCAATCAGCCCCAGCATTTT.

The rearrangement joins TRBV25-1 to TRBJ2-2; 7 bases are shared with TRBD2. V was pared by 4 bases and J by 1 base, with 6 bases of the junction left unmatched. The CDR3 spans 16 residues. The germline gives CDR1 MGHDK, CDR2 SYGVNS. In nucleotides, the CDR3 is TGTGCCAGCAGTGTCTCGGCGGGGGTGAACACCGGGGAGCTGTTTTTT. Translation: CASSVSAGVNTGELFF.

The CDR3 DNA reads TGTGCCAGCAGTTACGTGGGACAGGGCGTAGATACGCAGTATTTT. Translation gives CASSYVGQGVDTQYF. The rearrangement joins TRBV6-2 or TRBV6-3 to TRBJ2-3; 9 nucleotides align to TRBD1. V gave up 2 bases and J gave up 5 bases; unmatched junction bases: 5. The CDR3 runs 15 residues. CDR1 is MNHEY, CDR2 SVGEGT, per germline.

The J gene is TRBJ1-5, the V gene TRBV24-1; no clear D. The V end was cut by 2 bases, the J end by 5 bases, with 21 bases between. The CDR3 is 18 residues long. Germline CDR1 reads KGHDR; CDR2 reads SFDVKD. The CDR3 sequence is CATSDYTLGGAGDQPQHF. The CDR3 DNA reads TGTGCCACCAGTGATTATACCCTTGGAGGCGCGGGTGATCAGCCCCAGCATTTT.

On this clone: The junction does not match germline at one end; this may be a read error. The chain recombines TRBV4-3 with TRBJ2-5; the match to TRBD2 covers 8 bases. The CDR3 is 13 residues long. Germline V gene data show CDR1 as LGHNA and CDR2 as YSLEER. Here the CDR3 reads CASGQERGETQYF. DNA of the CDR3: TGCGCCAGCGGCCAAGAGCGGGGGGAGACCCAGTACTTC.

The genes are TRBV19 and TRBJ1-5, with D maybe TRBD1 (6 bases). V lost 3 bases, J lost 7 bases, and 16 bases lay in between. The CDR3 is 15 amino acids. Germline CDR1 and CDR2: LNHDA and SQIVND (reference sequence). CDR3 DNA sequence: TGTGCCAGTAGTATCCCGAACAGGGTCGGCCAGCCCCAGCATTTT. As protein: CASSIPNRVGQPQHF.

CDR3 residues: CASSASAYTQYF. CDR3 sequence (DNA): TGTGCCAGCAGCGCTAGCGCATATACGCAGTATTTT. V gene TRBV13 combines with J gene TRBJ2-3; D perhaps matches TRBD2 (6 bases). The CDR3 extends over 12 amino acids. Germline assignment: CDR1 PRHDT and CDR2 FYEKMQ (reference sequence). V was cut by 5 bases and J by 7 bases, with 10 bases left in between.

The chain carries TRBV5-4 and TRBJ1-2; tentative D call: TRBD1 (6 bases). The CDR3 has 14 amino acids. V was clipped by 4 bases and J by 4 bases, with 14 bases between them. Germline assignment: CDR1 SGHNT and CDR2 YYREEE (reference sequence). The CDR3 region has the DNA TGTGCCAGCAGCCAGGCCAGGGGAAGCTATGGCTACACCTTC. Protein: CASSQARGSYGYTF.

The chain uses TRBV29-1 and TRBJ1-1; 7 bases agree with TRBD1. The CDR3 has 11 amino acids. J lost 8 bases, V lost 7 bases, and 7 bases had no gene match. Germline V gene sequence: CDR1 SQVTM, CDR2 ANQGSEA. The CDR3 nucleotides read TGCAGCGCCCAGGGGGGACAAGAAGCTTTCTTT. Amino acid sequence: CSAQGGQEAFF.